This T cell receptor (beta chain) was observed in a study of blood T cell repertoires in COVID-19. At the level of the study: The United States, Italy and Spain provided the acute and convalescent COVID-19 samples. Sources were T cells, B-cell-depleted T cells, or PBMCs; the material itself was cDNA or gDNA.

This CDR3 comprises 17 residues. Germline assignment: CDR1 SQVTM and CDR2 ANQGSEA. Deletions cut 1 base from V and 7 bases from J, with 23 bases between. Authors' analysis steps: Estimated nucleated cell counts came from reference gene primer amplification. Assay: immunoSEQ multiplex PCR; the TCRdb copy retains only in-frame clones and omits some. Clonal size and the V and J genes are those of that table, whereas D and trimming came from the DNA. The top ten hold under 10% of the sample, which has about 180,000 clones, around 83% seen once. A Seattle source enrolled patients during active infection and followed them longitudinally.

The material sequenced was peripheral blood. The origin of this receptor is a woman between 70 and 85 years old with COVID-19, enrolled during active disease. The rearrangement joins TRBV29-1 to TRBJ2-1; weak D call: TRBD2 (6 bases). The CDR3 DNA follows: TGCAGCGTTGAAGGGCCCTTCGGGGGAAAAGTCTGGAATGAGCAGTTCTTC. Encoded protein: CSVEGPFGGKVWNEQFF.